This T cell receptor (beta chain) stems from a study of shared clonotypes between healthy human individuals (dated by TCRdb to about 2020). About the study as a whole: The cohort comprised a couple of women and a few men aged 18 to 49 years. The study deeply sequenced blood TCR repertoires of five healthy adults to estimate repertoire size and the extent of clonotype sharing between individuals. Libraries were prepared and TCR repertoires were sequenced by different laboratories using diverse techniques, in order to increase sequencing depth and limit assay-specific biases. Per donor, leukapheresis produced somewhere between about 0.9 and 9 billion PBMCs. The research as a whole found: Based on pairwise subsampling, the degree of clonotype sharing among donors was expected to be affected by sequencing depth. Sampling was restricted to blood, and TCR repertoires in tissues likely differ from the TCR repertoires found in blood. The genetic and exposure-history diversity represented was limited by the small number of donors.

TCR CDR3 regions were amplified from genomic DNA by multiplex PCR using the deep immunoSEQ assay. For each cell subset, the extracted genomic DNA was distributed evenly across all wells of several immunoSEQ 96-well plates, and each plate served as one replicate. For unsorted PBMC, each replicate PCR was loaded with about 280 ng genomic DNA, equivalent to approximately 33,000 T cell genomes. Ten immunoSEQ deep assay plates were used to sequence the unsorted PBMC genomic DNA. Purified libraries were measured with a Qubit 3.0 fluorometer, size-checked on a Bioanalyzer 2100, and measured again with the KAPA Library Quantification kit. A separate single-read 150-cycle Illumina NextSeq 550 flow cell was used to sequence each immunoSEQ 96-well plate. As for how the authors treated the data: Because only junctional sequences without quality scores were contained in the immunoSEQ output, filtering matching that applied to full-length reads could not be performed. Sequences were annotated with PyIR, a Python wrapper for IgBLAST v1.9, using IMGT germline references to assign V/J genes and CDR3. Reads were filtered out if the reads had weak V/J assignments (E-value above 1e-6), no CDR3, stop codons, out-of-frame junctions, or ambiguous translated residues. A V3J clonotype was defined by an identical inferred V gene, J gene, and CDR3 amino acid sequence. The percentage overlap between two repertoires was calculated by dividing the number of shared unique clonotypes by the size of the smaller repertoire. Three approaches were used to assess repertoire richness: RTK rarefaction, the Chao1 estimator, and Recon v2.1 estimates of unobserved clonotypes. TCRdb took this table from immuneACCESS and kept in-frame rearrangements with V and J called. Such tables lack part of the clones; where checked against another copy, unresolved V genes explain under half of the gap, and the rest is unexplained. V and J calls and clone size follow that table, whereas D and trimming were derived from the DNA. This sample is represented by about half a million clones; 70% to 85% of them were singletons. 9.5% to 15% of the sample is taken by the ten largest.

The donors were healthy, HIV-negative adults with no recently reported acute infections or vaccinations. Every donor was a Caucasian adult residing in Nashville, Tennessee, USA. For unsorted samples, tens of millions of PBMCs were counted, and genomic DNA was extracted using the QIAamp DNA Blood Mini kit. After blood collection by leukapheresis, PBMCs were isolated using Ficoll-Histopaque density gradient centrifugation and then cryopreserved in the vapor phase of liquid nitrogen. The CDR3 contains 17 residues, cysteine and phenylalanine counted. Just the 51-base CDR3 DNA is kept, in frame starting at base 1. V ends up 4 bases short and J 5 bases short, with an unmatched junction base count of 10. From the germline V gene (reference sequence), CDR1 is MNHEY and CDR2 is SMNVEV. On this clone: Its specific antigen is unknown. The sample holds no much larger clone one base away, and base qualities are not on file.

Sequences were obtained from PBMCs. The V and J genes are TRBV27 and TRBJ2-1, with 11 central nucleotides matching TRBD2. The clonotype originates from a middle-aged woman in good health. Some clones in this sample may be carry-over from other donors' samples. At the DNA level, the sequence is TGTGCCAGCAGTTCCCACCTAGCGGGAGGTCCCCACAATGAGCAGTTCTTC. The resulting protein is CASSSHLAGGPHNEQFF.